Listed here are 12 T cell receptor beta chains from one sample, sequenced in a study of regulatory T cells in long-lasting Graves disease. Time point described: newly diagnosed GD, antithyroid drugs for less than 3 months. With RNA extracted from PBMCs as input, the TCR library was made. The authors built TCR beta libraries using iRepertoire HTBI primers and Arm-PCR of CDR3 regions. TCRdb processed the multiplex PCR reads anew with MiXCR; each CDR3 protein has one entry. Here the sample spans roughly 420,000 distinct CDR3 sequences, about a sixth being singletons. These data were also filed under a second study, of T cells in Graves' hyperthyroidism and ophthalmopathy.

The starting material was peripheral blood mononuclear cells (PBMCs), obtained at new diagnosis, from a patient treated with antithyroid drugs. The receptors here all came from a young woman with Graves disease.

This clonotype was seen a few times. J is TRBJ2-1 and V is TRBV15; D remains ambiguous. From germline, CDR1 is LNHNV and CDR2 YYDKDF (reference sequence). This CDR3 has 12 residues. Trimming stripped 4 bases from V and 8 bases from J, with 9 bases between. The CDR3, as DNA: TGTGCCACCAGCATTTATAAGGATGAGCAGTTCTTC. As protein: CATSIYKDEQFF.

This clonotype occurred many times. This chain joins TRBV24-1 and TRBJ2-1; 10 bases align to TRBD2. The V gene's germline CDR1 is KGHDR and CDR2 SFDVKD. The V and J ends lost 4 bases and 4 bases, in that order; junction bases with no gene match: 9. The CDR3 has 17 residues. The CDR3 is CATSDHQAGGNYNEQFF. CDR3 nucleotide sequence: TGTGCCACCAGTGACCATCAAGCGGGAGGGAATTACAATGAGCAGTTCTTC.

Concerning this clonotype itself: This could be a read error, since a much larger clone is one nucleotide away. The chain has TRBV11-1 and TRBJ2-7; D is perhaps TRBD1 (5 bases). This CDR3 has 15 amino acids. CDR1 is SGHAT, CDR2 FQDESV, per germline (reference sequence). V dropped 1 base and J dropped 5 bases, with 15 bases sitting between them. The CDR3 DNA reads as TGTGCCAGCAGCTTAGGGACAAGGCACAAGGACGAGCAGTACTTC. It codes for CASSLGTRHKDEQYF.

This clonotype was seen repeatedly, ten times or more. The chain recombines TRBV7-8 with TRBJ1-1, with TRBD1 as a possible D gene (5 bases). The CDR3 loop spans 16 amino acids. Per the germline V gene, CDR1 is SGHVS and CDR2 is FQNEAQ. Deletions cut 5 bases from V and 7 bases from J, with 23 bases between. This CDR3 is CASSPWSSPNRFEAFF. CDR3 in DNA: TGTGCCAGCAGCCCATGGTCCTCTCCTAACAGGTTTGAAGCTTTCTTT.

The V call is TRBV6-9, the J call TRBJ2-5; 15 bases agree with TRBD2. The CDR3 covers 16 residues. J lost 5 bases, V lost 2 bases, and 3 bases had no gene match. CDR1 and CDR2 from the germline V gene are MNHGY and SVAAGI. CDR3 sequence reads: CASSYGLAGGSETQYF. CDR3 nucleotide sequence: TGTGCCAGCAGTTATGGACTAGCGGGAGGGAGCGAGACCCAGTACTTC.

This clonotype was seen ten or more times. This chain joins TRBV10-3 and TRBJ2-1; TRBD1 might be the D (5 bases). V was shortened by 4 bases and J by 10 bases, with 14 bases between the two germline ends. The CDR3 runs 13 residues. Germline CDR1 and CDR2: ENHRY and SYGVKD. The CDR3 DNA reads as TGTGCCATCAGTGCTCCAGGGCTCGGCGAGCAGTTCTTC. This codes for CAISAPGLGEQFF.

The V call is TRBV5-1, the J call TRBJ2-7; perhaps D is TRBD1 or TRBD2 (5 bases each). This CDR3 is 14 amino acids long. Germline CDR1 SGHRS, CDR2 YFSETQ. V was trimmed by 0 bases and J by 1 base, leaving 8 bases between them. The CDR3 sequence: CASSLGDGSYEQYF. The CDR3 bases are TGCGCCAGCAGCTTGGGGGACGGATCCTACGAGCAGTACTTC.

Comment on this clonotype: One junction end does not reproduce the germline sequence, and a read error may be involved. V is TRBV28 and J is TRBJ2-5; possibly TRBD1 for D (6 bases). The CDR3 loop spans 15 amino acids. Germline V gene lookup returns CDR1 MDHEN and CDR2 SYDVKM. CDR3 nucleotide sequence: TGTGCCAGCAGTATCTCAACAGGGAACCAAGAGACTCAGTACTTC. Its translation is CASSISTGNQETQYF.

This clonotype was seen repeatedly, ten times or more. The chain recombines TRBV27 with TRBJ1-1; D gene uncertain. The germline V gene has CDR1 MNHEY and CDR2 SMNVEV (reference sequence). This CDR3 comprises 14 residues. Trimming cost V 2 bases and J 1 base, with 8 bases left between them. CDR3: CASSLRAANTEAFF. The CDR3 bases are TGTGCCAGCAGTTTAAGGGCAGCGAACACTGAAGCTTTCTTT.

V gene TRBV19 combines with J gene TRBJ2-1; TRBD2 agrees at 14 bases. The CDR3 contains 18 residues. V lost 5 bases and J lost 8; bases outside the gene matches: 14. Germline V lookup: CDR1 LNHDA, CDR2 SQIVND (reference sequence). The DNA of the CDR3 is TGTGCCAGTAGTGGGGGACTAGCGGGAGAAACCCCCGTCGATGAGCAGTTCTTC. It is translated as CASSGGLAGETPVDEQFF.

V and J are TRBV15 and TRBJ1-3; no clear D gene. Germline assignment: CDR1 LNHNV and CDR2 YYDKDF (reference sequence). This CDR3 region has 12 residues. The V end lost 2 bases, the J end lost 6 bases, and 5 bases lay between the germline ends. CDR3 in DNA: TGTGCCACCAGCAGATCCGAAAACACCATATATTTT. It specifies CATSRSENTIYF.

This clonotype has just a few counts. CDR3 sequence reads: CASSPQDNSYEQYF. The CDR3 DNA reads as TGTGCCAGCTCACCACAGGACAACTCCTACGAGCAGTACTTC. The rearrangement joins TRBV18 to TRBJ2-7; TRBD1 might be the D (5 bases). The V and J ends lost 1 base and 0 bases respectively, with 7 bases between them. The CDR3 is made up of 14 amino acids. The germline V gene has CDR1 KGHSH and CDR2 LQKENI.